This TCR beta chain is drawn from a study of T cells in Graves' hyperthyroidism and ophthalmopathy. The TCR beta CDR3 regions underwent amplification using RNA transcripts as the source. An initial round of RT-PCR targeting the TCR CDR3 relied on the HTBI primer set. TCRdb fed the multiplex PCR reads into MiXCR, producing one record per CDR3 protein. The sample contains under 200,000 distinct CDR3 sequences, just under 9.5% of which appear only once. As to this clonotype: What it binds is not known.

Regarding the study as a whole: A 13 V-J signature model discriminated ophthalmopathy versus stable hyperthyroidism. Median prediction lead before ophthalmopathy onset was about 6.7 months with the model. Most thyroid clonotypes that were expanded above 0.001 also turned up in blood.

J gave up 6 bases and V 5 bases, and 8 bases lay outside the gene matches. This CDR3 comprises 14 residues. CDR1 and CDR2 from the germline V gene are MNHNS and SASEGT. The chain recombines TRBV6-1 with TRBJ1-2, with 8 bases identical to TRBD1. Sequencing was done on a sample of blood. The sequence was collected from a woman between 18 and 29 years old with Graves' hyperthyroidism that later progressed to Graves' ophthalmopathy. In nucleotides, the CDR3 is TGTGCCAGCAGTCTATGGGCAGGGGGCAATGGCTACACCTTC. It yields the protein CASSLWAGGNGYTF.